Included here is one T cell receptor (beta chain) sequence, with context. The antigen is undetermined. The CDR3 is 14 residues long. In germline, CDR1 is LNHDA, CDR2 SQIVND (reference sequence). V dropped 3 bases and J dropped 2 bases, with 8 bases sitting between them. This entry belongs to a study of a mutant IDH1 vaccine in newly diagnosed glioma. Time point meaning: week 23, last vaccination. In the vaccine, a single dose held 300 ug of the mutant IDH1 20-mer peptide, along with topical imiquimod. Using immunoSEQ multiplex PCR, the repertoire was profiled, and TCRdb retains in-frame clones only, with some absent. The table shows tens of thousands of clones, with around 76% occurring only once.

The chain uses TRBV19 and TRBJ1-5; maybe TRBD1 (5 bases). Source: PBMCs, taken from a glioma patient whose treatment included an IDH1 peptide vaccine. The receptor's source is a man aged 45-65 years with glioma. The CDR3: CASSIREGNQPQHF. DNA of the CDR3: TGTGCCAGTAGTATCAGGGAGGGCAATCAGCCCCAGCATTTT.